These T cell receptor beta chains were read from a single sample in a study of preoperative IRX-2 immunotherapy in early breast cancer. The assay was immunoSEQ multiplex PCR, and TCRdb's table has in-frame clones only and misses some. The sample yields over a thousand clones, around 69% seen once. The sequencing here drew on tumor tissue, taken before IRX-2 immunotherapy. The receptors here all came from a human donor with breast cancer. CDR3s include the opening cysteine and the closing phenylalanine or tryptophan. Each record gives: clone size, V gene, J gene, D gene, CDR3 protein, CDR3 DNA. D genes are given only for firm matches. Size is stated for part of the rows, as once, few or many counts, or as a class when the clone is expanded.

>NA|TRBV28|TRBJ1-5|TRBD1
CASSFQGQGRLWQPQHF
TGTGCCAGCAGTTTCCAGGGACAGGGTCGTTTGTGGCAGCCCCAGCATTTT
>NA|TRBV14|TRBJ1-1|NA
CASSHGGALGTEAFF
TGTGCCAGCAGTCATGGGGGGGCGCTCGGCACTGAAGCTTTCTTT
>few|TRBV15|TRBJ1-3|NA
CATSRTAGVSGNTIYF
TGTGCCACCAGCAGGACAGCTGGGGTATCTGGAAACACCATATATTTT
>NA|TRBV11-3|TRBJ2-3|TRBD1
CASSSYRGLADTQYF
TGTGCCAGCAGTTCTTACAGGGGGCTGGCAGATACGCAGTATTTT
>NA|TRBV6-8|TRBJ1-5|TRBD1
CASSYSGTGGSQPQHF
TGTGCCAGCAGTTACTCCGGGACAGGGGGAAGTCAGCCCCAGCATTTT
>NA|TRBV2|TRBJ1-2|NA
CASSWDTSGYGYTF
TGTGCCAGCAGTTGGGACACCTCGGGCTATGGCTACACCTTC
>once|TRBV6-8|TRBJ2-7|NA
CASSMAGEDEQYF
TGTGCCAGCAGTATGGCAGGTGAGGACGAGCAGTACTTC
>NA|TRBV18|TRBJ2-1|TRBD2
CASSPPTSGHNEQFF
TGTGCCAGCTCACCTCCGACTAGCGGACACAATGAGCAGTTCTTC
>NA|TRBV7-6|TRBJ1-3|NA
CASSSGGAGNTIYF
TGTGCCAGCAGCTCCGGAGGGGCTGGAAACACCATATATTTT
>NA|TRBV6-8|TRBJ1-2|NA
CASSSADSYGYTF
TGTGCCAGCAGTTCAGCTGACAGTTATGGCTACACCTTC
>NA|TRBV11-3|TRBJ2-5|TRBD2
CASSLSGGIQETQYF
TGTGCCAGCAGCTTATCCGGGGGGATCCAAGAGACCCAGTACTTC
>NA|TRBV14|TRBJ1-6|TRBD1
CASSIGQGYRAPLHF
TGTGCCAGCAGCATCGGACAGGGGTACAGGGCACCCCTCCACTTT
>NA|TRBV29-1|TRBJ1-2|TRBD1
CSVWDRGGSDYGYTF
TGCAGCGTTTGGGACAGGGGAGGTTCGGACTATGGCTACACCTTC
>NA|TRBV6-8|TRBJ1-2|NA
CASIEEPPYGYTF
TGTGCCAGCATAGAGGAGCCCCCCTATGGCTACACCTTC
>few|TRBV11-3|TRBJ1-3|NA
CASSLGRGGNTIYF
TGTGCCAGCAGCTTAGGCAGGGGTGGAAACACCATATATTTT
>few|TRBV6-8|TRBJ2-1|NA
CASTTLATALSYNEQFF
TGTGCCAGTACCACCCTAGCCACGGCCCTCTCCTACAATGAGCAGTTCTTC
>few|TRBV6-8|TRBJ2-2|NA
CASRKTGNFPGELFF
TGTGCCAGCAGAAAAACAGGGAATTTTCCCGGGGAGCTGTTTTTT
>NA|TRBV11-3|TRBJ2-5|TRBD2
CASSLEVGGGAKTQYF
TGTGCCAGCAGCTTAGAGGTTGGCGGGGGGGCGAAGACCCAGTACTTC
>NA|TRBV28|TRBJ2-1|TRBD2
CASSPTTSGGPLTSYNEQFF
TGTGCCAGCAGTCCGACGACTAGCGGGGGGCCTCTCACATCCTACAATGAGCAGTTCTTC